Sequencing of this TCR beta chain was carried out in a study of cytomegalovirus exposure and HLA in healthy donors. Whole-study results and caveats: Relative to the roughly 700-donor mean, N-insertions were reportedly fewer in an Asian-associated ancestry cluster in a later analysis.

Primers for the PCR totalled 60 Vbeta and 13 Jbeta. Profiling relied on immunoSEQ multiplex PCR, and the TCRdb table lists in-frame clones only, not all of them. The data contain 150,000 to 200,000 clones, nearly 80% of them singletons. This clone was observed a few times. Its antigen is not identified. This CDR3 spans 15 amino acids. The chain has TRBV12-1 and TRBJ2-7; the tabulated D call, TRBD2, remains unverified against the DNA. TRBV12-1 is recorded as a pseudogene. Sequencing used PBMCs. This TCR was sampled from a woman aged 40-49 years in good health and CMV-seronegative. The CDR3 DNA reads TGTGCCAGCAGCTTTAGTCTAGCGGGGGAACGCGAGCAGTACTTC. Translating gives CASSFSLAGEREQYF.